This T cell receptor beta chain was recorded in a study of cytotoxic CD8 clonotypes in ibrutinib-treated CLL. Points from the study as a whole: Sustained-remission patients were sampled at one set of times and progressing patients at different ones. Baseline clonality was higher than in age-matched healthy donors and moved in step with circulating CD8+ T-cell counts.

A remark on this clone: Its antigen is not identified.

Generated by immunoSEQ multiplex PCR, the TCRdb table keeps only in-frame clones and is missing some. The sample holds under 30,000 clones; roughly 57% are singletons and the top ten take approximately 4.7%. This clonotype originated in a human donor with chronic lymphocytic leukemia. Source: PBMCs, taken before ibrutinib treatment.

CDR3 protein: CASSLDDLAGGPSYEQYF. DNA for the CDR3: TGTGCCAGCAGCTTAGACGACCTAGCGGGAGGGCCCAGTTACGAGCAGTACTTC. The rearrangement joins TRBV7-8 to TRBJ2-7; 12 bases are shared with TRBD2. Germline trimming cut 1 base from V and 4 bases from J; bases unmatched to any gene: 11. The CDR3 is 18 residues long. The germline CDR1 and CDR2 sequences are SGHVS and FQNEAQ.